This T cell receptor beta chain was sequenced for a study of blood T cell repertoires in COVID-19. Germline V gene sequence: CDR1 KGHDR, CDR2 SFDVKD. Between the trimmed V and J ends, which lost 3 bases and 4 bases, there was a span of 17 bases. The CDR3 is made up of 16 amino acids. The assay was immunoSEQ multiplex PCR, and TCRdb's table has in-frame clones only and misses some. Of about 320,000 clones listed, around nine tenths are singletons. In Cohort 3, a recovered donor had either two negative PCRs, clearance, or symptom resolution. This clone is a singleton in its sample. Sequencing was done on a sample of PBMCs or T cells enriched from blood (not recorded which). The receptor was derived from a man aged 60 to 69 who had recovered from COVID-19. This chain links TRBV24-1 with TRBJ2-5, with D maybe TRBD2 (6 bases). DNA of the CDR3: TGTGCCACCAGTGATCCCAGATGGCGGGATACAGAGACCCAGTACTTC. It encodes CATSDPRWRDTETQYF.